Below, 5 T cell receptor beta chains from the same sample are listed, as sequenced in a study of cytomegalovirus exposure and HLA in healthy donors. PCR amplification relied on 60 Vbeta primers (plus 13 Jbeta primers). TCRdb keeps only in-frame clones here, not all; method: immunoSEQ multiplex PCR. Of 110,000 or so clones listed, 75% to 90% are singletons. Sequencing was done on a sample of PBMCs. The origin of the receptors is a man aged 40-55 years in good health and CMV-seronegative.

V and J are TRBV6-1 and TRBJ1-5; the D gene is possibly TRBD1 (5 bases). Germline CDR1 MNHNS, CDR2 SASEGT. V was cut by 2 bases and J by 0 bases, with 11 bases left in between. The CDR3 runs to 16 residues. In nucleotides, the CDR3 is TGTGCCAGCAGTGAATCTCGACAGTATAGCAATCAGCCCCAGCATTTT. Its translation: CASSESRQYSNQPQHF.

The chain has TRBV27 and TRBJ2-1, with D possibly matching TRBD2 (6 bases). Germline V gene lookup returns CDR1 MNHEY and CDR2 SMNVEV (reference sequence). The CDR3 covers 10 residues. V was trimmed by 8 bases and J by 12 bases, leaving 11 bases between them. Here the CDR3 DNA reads TGTGCCAGCGGGCCGGAGGGGCAGTTCTTC. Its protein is CASGPEGQFF.

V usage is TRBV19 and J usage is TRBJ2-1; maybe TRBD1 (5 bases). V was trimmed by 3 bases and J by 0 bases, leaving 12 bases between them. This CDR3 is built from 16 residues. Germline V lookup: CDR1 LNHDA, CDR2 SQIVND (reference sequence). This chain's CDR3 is CASSIRTPSSYNEQFF. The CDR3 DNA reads TGTGCCAGTAGTATTAGGACACCGAGCTCCTACAATGAGCAGTTCTTC.

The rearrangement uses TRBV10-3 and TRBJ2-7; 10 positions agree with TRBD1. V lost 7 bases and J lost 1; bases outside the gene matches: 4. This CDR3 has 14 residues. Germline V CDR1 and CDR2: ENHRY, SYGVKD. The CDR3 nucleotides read TGTGCCATCACCGGACAGGGGGGGTCCTACGAGCAGTACTTC. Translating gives CAITGQGGSYEQYF.

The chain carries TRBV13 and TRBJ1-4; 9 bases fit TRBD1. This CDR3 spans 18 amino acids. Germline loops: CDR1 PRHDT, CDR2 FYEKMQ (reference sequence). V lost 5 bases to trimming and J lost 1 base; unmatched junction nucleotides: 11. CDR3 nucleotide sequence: TGTGCCAGCAGCCAACGGACAGGGGAGGTGAGAACTAATGAAAAACTGTTTTTT. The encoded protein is CASSQRTGEVRTNEKLFF.